Following are 21 T cell receptor beta chains from one sample sequenced in a study of read filtering for tumor transcriptome and immune sequencing. The library was built from 400 ng RNA with molecular barcoded adaptors for alpha/delta and beta/gamma chains. TCRdb called the reads again in MiXCR, with one record for every CDR3 protein. This table has roughly 60,000 distinct CDR3 sequences, roughly 20% appearing once. Source material: a population of CD138-negative cells sorted from bone marrow. All receptors derive from a donor aged 40 or over with multiple myeloma.

In this sample, this clonotype turned up many times. This chain joins TRBV20-1 and TRBJ2-2, with a weak D call TRBD2 (6 bases). CDR3 size: 12 residues. CDR1 DFQATT and CDR2 SNEGSKA come from the germline V gene (reference sequence). Trimming left V 3 bases short and J 5 bases short, with 7 bases between. In DNA, the CDR3 is TGCAGTGCTAGTGCGGGGACCGGGGAGCTGTTTTTT. This codes for CSASAGTGELFF.

Turning to this clonotype: A much larger clone differs from this one at a single base, so this may be a read error. The chain links TRBV28 to TRBJ1-1; tentatively, D is TRBD1 (6 bases). CDR3 length equals 16 residues. The germline V gene has CDR1 MDHEN and CDR2 SYDVKM. The DNA for the CDR3 is TGTGCCAGCAGTTCCCTGGGGGCAAGGGGGGGAACTGAAGCTTCCTTT. Translated, it gives CASSSLGARGGTEASF.

This clonotype was detected ten times or more. The V gene is TRBV6-1, the J gene TRBJ1-5; 7 bases map to TRBD1. The germline CDR1 and CDR2 sequences are MNHNS and SASEGT. The CDR3 consists of 16 residues. Trimming at V came to 5 bases and at J to 4 bases, leaving 11 bases not matched to a gene. The CDR3 DNA sequence: TGTGCCAGCAGTCGACCCCGGGACAGCGGGAATCAGCCCCAGCATTTT. This sequence encodes CASSRPRDSGNQPQHF.

In regard to this clonotype: It is likely a read error: a sequence one base away is far more abundant. This is likely a read error, given that the CDR3 carries no conserved phenylalanine or tryptophan at its end. The limits of the CDR3 on the DNA are not certain, so only TCRdb's listed CDR3 is given. The chain recombines TRBV11-2 with TRBJ2-1; the DNA was not compared with TRBD2, the D call given in the table. Germline-derived CDR1 and CDR2 are SGHAT and FQNNGV. The CDR3 has 15 amino acids, counting both end residues. CDR3 sequence reads: CASSLDRELAGAPTI.

As concerns this clonotype: One end of the junction does not line up with germline, which may come from a read error. The V and J genes are TRBV12-3 or TRBV12-4 and TRBJ2-3; 9 bases fit TRBD1. CDR3 size: 15 residues. The CDR3 DNA sequence: TGTACCAGCAGCCAGCCGGGACAGGGAGGGGATACGCAGTATTTT. Encoded protein: CTSSQPGQGGDTQYF.

This clonotype was picked up many times. The V and J genes are TRBV11-2 and TRBJ2-7, with 8 bases matching TRBD1. V lost 7 bases to trimming and J lost 2 bases; unmatched junction nucleotides: 7. The CDR3 has 14 amino acids. The germline V gene has CDR1 SGHAT and CDR2 FQNNGV. This CDR3 reads CASTFGQGTYEQYF. CDR3 DNA: TGTGCCAGCACCTTTGGACAGGGTACCTACGAGCAGTACTTC.

Many counts were recorded for this clonotype. This chain uses TRBV28 with TRBJ2-7; the match to TRBD1 covers 7 bases. V trimming: 4 bases; J trimming: 3 bases; junction bases outside the gene matches: 3. There are 13 residues in the CDR3. Germline values: CDR1 MDHEN, CDR2 SYDVKM. CDR3 sequence reads: CASSSGQRYEQYF. CDR3 DNA sequence: TGTGCCAGCAGTTCGGGACAGCGCTACGAGCAGTACTTC.

This clonotype was observed a handful of times. Relative to the germline gene, one junction end is altered; a read error may explain this. The genes are TRBV7-7 and TRBJ2-3; the D is unclear. The CDR3 runs 13 residues. Germline CDR1 is SSHAT and CDR2 is FNYEAQ (reference sequence). Here the CDR3 DNA reads TGTGCTAGCAGCCCGGCCCAACAGTCAACGCAGTATTTT. Its translation is CASSPAQQSTQYF.

The chain uses TRBV20-1 and TRBJ1-1, with D possibly TRBD1 on 5 matching bases. Between the trimmed V and J ends, which lost 2 bases and 4 bases, there was a span of 17 bases. Germline loops: CDR1 DFQATT, CDR2 SNEGSKA (reference sequence). CDR3 length: 15 residues. This chain's CDR3 is CSARSLQGPLTEAFF. In DNA, the CDR3 is TGCAGTGCTAGATCCTTGCAGGGCCCCCTCACTGAAGCTTTCTTT.

As to this clonotype: The junction and the germline gene differ at one end; a read error may be behind it. The chain is built from TRBV7-6 and TRBJ2-1; D perhaps matches TRBD2 (5 bases). CDR3 size: 16 residues. CDR1 SGHVS and CDR2 FNYEAQ come from the germline V gene. The CDR3: CASSLAAASSYDEQFF. In DNA, the CDR3 is TGTGCCAGCAGCTTAGCAGCGGCCAGCTCCTACGATGAGCAGTTCTTC.

Here the CDR3 reads CASSVEDSTNTEAFF. CDR3 sequence (DNA): TGTGCCAGCAGCGTAGAGGACAGCACGAACACTGAAGCTTTCTTT. This chain uses TRBV9 with TRBJ1-1; perhaps TRBD1 as D (6 bases). The CDR3 is made up of 15 amino acids. The V gene lost 0 bases and the J gene lost 1 base, with 10 bases spanning the gap. Germline values: CDR1 SGDLS, CDR2 YYNGEE.

This clonotype was picked up many times. This rearrangement joins TRBV3-1 to TRBJ2-1; D not resolved. The germline V gene encodes CDR1 LGHDT and CDR2 YNNKEL (reference sequence). The CDR3 consists of 13 residues. Deletions cut 2 bases from V and 7 bases from J, with 9 bases between. The CDR3: CASSQLLGNEQFF. Here the CDR3 DNA reads TGTGCCAGCAGCCAACTCCTCGGGAATGAGCAGTTCTTC.

This clonotype was detected many times. The CDR3 sequence: CASSQGSYNPEQYF. CDR3 in DNA: TGTGCCAGCAGCCAAGGTTCCTATAACCCCGAGCAGTACTTC. The chain couples TRBV3-1 to TRBJ2-7, with D hard to call. This CDR3 contains 14 residues. Deletions cut 1 base from V and 6 bases from J, with 13 bases between. CDR1 LGHDT and CDR2 YNNKEL come from the germline V gene (reference sequence).

This clonotype was seen a few times. The chain joins TRBV19 to TRBJ1-1; no clear D gene. V was shortened by 0 bases and J by 1 base, with 3 bases between the two germline ends. The CDR3 is 13 residues long. Germline V gene sequence: CDR1 LNHDA, CDR2 SQIVND (reference sequence). The CDR3 DNA reads as TGTGCCAGTAGTATAGATCGGAACACTGAAGCTTTCTTT. Protein product: CASSIDRNTEAFF. Full variable domain (rest looked up from reference TRBV19 and TRBJ1-1): DGGITQSPKYLFRKEGQNVTLSCEQNLNHDAMYWYRQDPGQGLRLIYYSQIVNDFQKGDIAEGYSVSREKKESFPLTVTSAQKNPTAFYLCASSIDRNTEAFFGQGTRLTVV.

This clonotype was seen ten or more times. The junction and the germline gene differ at one end; a read error may be behind it. As DNA, the CDR3 is TGTGCTAGCAGCAAGGGTTCTGGGGCCAACGTCCTGACTTTC. It codes for CASSKGSGANVLTF. The V call is TRBV7-7, the J call TRBJ2-6, with D unresolved. Per the germline V gene, CDR1 is SSHAT and CDR2 is FNYEAQ (reference sequence). CDR3 length equals 14 residues. Supplemented by reference TRBV7-7 and TRBJ2-6, the full variable domain reads GAGVSQSPRYKVTKRGQDVTLRCDPISSHATLYWYQQALGQGPEFLTYFNYEAQPDKSGLPSDRFSAERPEGSISTLTIQRTEQRDSAMYRCASSKGSGANVLTFGAGSRLTVL.

As for this clonotype: A much larger clone differs from this one at a single base, so this may be a read error. The CDR3 nucleotides are TGTGCCAGCAGTTACTCGGGGACTAGCGACTACGAGCAGTACTTC. Translation gives CASSYSGTSDYEQYF. The chain uses TRBV6-6 and TRBJ2-7; 10 bases are shared with TRBD2. V lost 0 bases, J lost 3 bases, and 2 bases stayed unmatched. From germline, CDR1 is MNHNY and CDR2 SVGAGI (reference sequence). The CDR3 loop spans 15 amino acids.

This clonotype was counted a few times. The rearrangement uses TRBV28 and TRBJ1-5; D remains unclear. The CDR3 has 15 residues. The germline V gene encodes CDR1 MDHEN and CDR2 SYDVKM. V dropped 4 bases and J dropped 0 bases, with 10 bases sitting between them. The CDR3 protein is CASSSQRYSNQPQHF. In DNA, the CDR3 is TGTGCCAGCAGTTCTCAGAGATATAGCAATCAGCCCCAGCATTTT.

This clonotype has ten or more counts. This chain joins TRBV27 and TRBJ1-1; a weak D match, TRBD1 (6 bases). V was cut by 2 bases and J by 11 bases, with 18 bases left in between. CDR1 and CDR2 (germline): MNHEY, SMNVEV (reference sequence). The CDR3 consists of 14 residues. In DNA, the CDR3 is TGTGCCAGCAGTTTAAGTGGGGCGGGGGCGGAGGCTTTCTTT. The encoded protein is CASSLSGAGAEAFF.

The CDR3 sequence is CASQGGSPNEQYF. The DNA for the CDR3 is TGTGCCAGCCAGGGGGGCAGCCCTAACGAGCAGTACTTC. This chain uses TRBV12-3 or TRBV12-4 with TRBJ2-7, with D possibly being TRBD1 (7 bases). The CDR3 is 13 amino acids. Deletions cut 8 bases from V and 5 bases from J, with 16 bases between.

This clonotype occurred a few times. This rearrangement joins TRBV13 to TRBJ2-1; the D is unclear. The ends were cut back, 4 bases at V and 2 bases at J, with 18 bases in the middle. Germline lookup yields CDR1 PRHDT and CDR2 FYEKMQ (reference sequence). The CDR3 runs 17 residues. Here the CDR3 DNA reads TGTGCCAGCAGCTCAACACCCCCCCCCGGGCCCTACAATGAGCAGTTCTTC. It encodes CASSSTPPPGPYNEQFF. The variable domain in full, with the rest retrieved from reference TRBV13 and TRBJ2-1, is AAGVIQSPRHLIKEKRETATLKCYPIPRHDTVYWYQQGPGQDPQFLISFYEKMQSDKGSIPDRFSAQQFSDYHSELNMSSLELGDSALYFCASSSTPPPGPYNEQFFGPGTRLTVL.

This clonotype appeared many times. The gene calls are TRBV5-4 and TRBJ2-5, with D perhaps matching TRBD2 (7 bases). V lost 3 bases and J 2 bases, leaving 14 bases between the germline ends. Germline V gene data show CDR1 as SGHNT and CDR2 as YYREEE (reference sequence). The CDR3 loop spans 15 amino acids. This CDR3 is CASSSLGGAQETQYF. DNA for the CDR3: TGTGCCAGCAGCTCCTTAGGGGGGGCGCAAGAGACCCAGTACTTC.